Sequencing of this T cell receptor (beta chain) was carried out in a study of T cell repertoires in cytomegalovirus infection. Study at large: Both CMV infection and a matching HLA type were indicated by public TCR beta signatures. Regarding the study as a whole: The cumulative frequency of public TCR beta families distinguished individuals who carried CMV together with the relevant HLA. In two of eight donors, the top clonotype was HLA-C-restricted CMV-specific.

The CDR3 runs to 16 residues. The germline gives CDR1 SQVTM, CDR2 ANQGSEA. J gave up 3 bases and V 7 bases, and 14 bases lay outside the gene matches. One entry per CDR3 protein, called by TCRdb with MiXCR from the reads. The table has hundreds of thousands of distinct CDR3 sequences, 20% to 25% seen once. This clonotype was recorded a few times. The antigen remains undetermined. The sample comprised CD8+ T cells from PBMCs. The TCR originated in a human donor in good health (CMV status not recorded). Some clones in this sample may be carry-over from other donors' samples. This chain connects TRBV29-1 to TRBJ2-1, with 8 positions matching TRBD2. The CDR3 protein is CSGGGFRGGNYNEQFF. The CDR3 nucleotides read TGCAGCGGCGGAGGCTTCCGGGGGGGCAACTACAATGAGCAGTTCTTC.